One and the same sample provided the 31 T cell receptor beta chains below, sequenced in a study of shared clonotypes between healthy human individuals. Profiled with immunoSEQ multiplex PCR; TCRdb holds only in-frame clones, not every one. The sample has roughly 1,500,000 clones, approximately 98.5% seen once. Input material: naive CD4+ T cells sorted from blood. Subset reported: CD45RA+ positively selected. The origin of the receptors is a man under 40 in good health.

V and J are TRBV5-6 and TRBJ2-7; 7 bases match TRBD2. Per germline, CDR1 SGHDT and CDR2 YYEEEE. The CDR3 totals 15 residues. V shed 3 bases and J 6 bases; nucleotides not matched to a gene: 12. The CDR3 protein is CASSSYGGGGVEQYF. DNA of the CDR3: TGTGCCAGCAGCTCCTACGGCGGGGGAGGGGTCGAGCAGTACTTC.

The chain couples TRBV5-1 to TRBJ1-1; TRBD1 is a possible D gene (5 bases). This CDR3 comprises 17 residues. The V end lost 2 bases, the J end lost 0 bases, and 17 bases lay between the germline ends. Germline V gives CDR1 SGHRS, CDR2 YFSETQ. The CDR3 loop reads CASSFGQGLGMNTEAFF. DNA of the CDR3: TGCGCCAGCAGCTTCGGGCAGGGCCTGGGGATGAACACTGAAGCTTTCTTT. The complete variable domain, with remaining parts taken from reference TRBV5-1 and TRBJ1-1, reads KAGVTQTPRYLIKTRGQQVTLSCSPISGHRSVSWYQQTPGQGLQFLFEYFSETQRNKGNFPGRFSGRQFSNSRSEMNVSTLELGDSALYLCASSFGQGLGMNTEAFFGQGTRLTVV.

This chain links TRBV2 with TRBJ1-2; a weak D match, TRBD1 (5 bases). The CDR3 covers 14 residues. Germline V CDR1 and CDR2: SNHLY, FYNNEI. The ends were cut back, 4 bases at V and 5 bases at J, with 14 bases in the middle. CDR3: CASSVGRVSYGYTF. CDR3 nucleotide sequence: TGTGCCAGCAGTGTCGGCAGGGTGTCTTATGGCTACACCTTC.

This clone has a single count. The chain joins TRBV6-5 to TRBJ2-3, with TRBD2 matching 10 bases. V was clipped by 2 bases and J by 6 bases; unmatched bases: 8. This CDR3 comprises 16 residues. Germline lookup yields CDR1 MNHEY and CDR2 SVGAGI. DNA of the CDR3: TGTGCCAGCAGTTACCTCAGCGGGAGGGCCGGGGATACGCAGTATTTT. Its protein is CASSYLSGRAGDTQYF.

This clone appeared a single time. V and J are TRBV10-3 and TRBJ2-5, with D maybe TRBD1 (6 bases). The CDR3 is 15 amino acids. Germline CDR1 reads ENHRY; CDR2 reads SYGVKD. Trimming cost V 7 bases and J 5 bases, with 20 bases left between them. The CDR3 is CAIKDPLGQRETQYF. CDR3 DNA: TGTGCCATCAAAGACCCTCTAGGACAGCGTGAGACCCAGTACTTC.

The chain employs TRBV29-1 and TRBJ2-1; TRBD1 aligns across 7 bases. CDR1 SQVTM and CDR2 ANQGSEA come from the germline V gene. This CDR3 region has 14 residues. J lost 0 bases, V lost 4 bases, and 3 bases had no gene match. The CDR3 region has the DNA TGCAGCGTTGTCAGGGGGAGCTCCTACAATGAGCAGTTCTTC. It specifies CSVVRGSSYNEQFF.

This clone was seen a handful of times. Distinct nucleotide sequences in the sample also encode this CDR3. The chain has TRBV5-1 and TRBJ1-5; D call uncertain. Trimming took off 0 bases at V and 5 bases at J, with 6 bases between the two ends. There are 13 residues in the CDR3. Germline CDR1 reads SGHRS; CDR2 reads YFSETQ. CDR3 loop: CASSLAGDQPQHF. The CDR3 coding sequence is TGCGCCAGCAGCTTGGCAGGAGATCAGCCCCAGCATTTT.

Comments on this clone: Other nucleotide sequences from this sample produce the same CDR3. CDR3 loop: CASTGDEQYF. CDR3 DNA: TGTGCCAGCACCGGGGACGAGCAGTACTTC. The chain carries TRBV2 and TRBJ2-7, with TRBD2 as a possible D gene (5 bases). V lost 7 bases and J 5 bases, leaving 6 bases between the germline ends. This CDR3 is 10 amino acids long. CDR1 SNHLY and CDR2 FYNNEI come from the germline V gene.

The chain employs TRBV10-3 and TRBJ2-2; D unclear. Per germline, CDR1 ENHRY and CDR2 SYGVKD. V was clipped by 2 bases and J by 4 bases, with 11 bases between them. The CDR3 loop spans 15 amino acids. CDR3 residues: CAISEAVSGTGELFF. The DNA of the CDR3 is TGTGCCATCAGTGAGGCCGTATCGGGCACCGGGGAGCTGTTTTTT.

V and J are TRBV7-9 and TRBJ2-7; maybe TRBD2 (5 bases). Per germline, CDR1 SEHNR and CDR2 FQNEAQ (reference sequence). Deletions cut 1 base from V and 4 bases from J, with 8 bases between. The CDR3 runs 13 residues. The CDR3 DNA is TGTGCCAGCAGCTTAGTCGGGATTTACGAGCAGTACTTC. It translates to CASSLVGIYEQYF.

The chain combines TRBV9 with TRBJ2-2; 15 nucleotides line up with TRBD2. The CDR3 length is 19 residues. Germline V gene lookup returns CDR1 SGDLS and CDR2 YYNGEE. V gave up 4 bases and J gave up 2 bases; unmatched junction bases: 9. The CDR3 loop is CASSPAWTSGRGNTGELFF. DNA of the CDR3: TGTGCCAGCAGCCCGGCCTGGACTAGCGGGAGGGGAAACACCGGGGAGCTGTTTTTT.

The rearrangement links TRBV19 to TRBJ1-5; D is possibly TRBD1 (5 bases). The V end was cut by 8 bases, the J end by 0 bases, with 23 bases between. Germline CDR1 is LNHDA and CDR2 is SQIVND (reference sequence). The CDR3 sequence is 18 residues long. The CDR3 region has the DNA TGTGCCAGTGAAGGACAACTCCGGGACCGACATAGCAATCAGCCCCAGCATTTT. Translation: CASEGQLRDRHSNQPQHF.

This clone has only a few counts. This chain connects TRBV2 to TRBJ1-2; no clear D gene. Trimming took off 7 bases at V and 6 bases at J, with 12 bases between the two ends. The CDR3 has 12 residues. The germline gives CDR1 SNHLY, CDR2 FYNNEI. CDR3 nucleotide sequence: TGTGCCAGCACGGTCTTAAGTAATGGCTACACCTTC. It translates to CASTVLSNGYTF.

The genes are TRBV4-1 and TRBJ2-5, with TRBD2 matching over 13 bases. The CDR3 runs to 14 residues. Germline V gene data show CDR1 as MGHRA and CDR2 as YSYEKL. V dropped 4 bases and J dropped 4; count of bases not matched to a gene: 0. The CDR3 is CASSRLAGGETQYF. The CDR3 region has the DNA TGCGCCAGCAGCCGACTAGCGGGAGGAGAGACCCAGTACTTC.

The V gene is TRBV5-1, the J gene TRBJ2-7, with D hard to call. The CDR3 runs to 13 residues. CDR1 is SGHRS, CDR2 YFSETQ, per germline. The V gene lost 8 bases and the J gene lost 4 bases, with 16 bases spanning the gap. The CDR3 nucleotides are TGCGCCAGTCGACCTCCGAACTCGTACGAGCAGTACTTC. Encoded protein: CASRPPNSYEQYF.

The J gene is TRBJ2-1, the V gene TRBV18; D ambiguous. Trimming left V 4 bases short and J 7 bases short, with 23 bases between. Germline CDR1 KGHSH, CDR2 LQKENI. This CDR3 has 17 amino acids. CDR3 DNA sequence: TGTGCCAGCTCACTTCTAGATAACATAGAAGGAATAAATGAGCAGTTCTTC. Protein sequence: CASSLLDNIEGINEQFF.

As regards this clone: The junction departs from germline at one end; a sequencing error may be responsible. The sample carries other DNA sequences with the same CDR3. The chain recombines TRBV7-7 with TRBJ2-5; TRBD1 matches at 9 bases. The CDR3 totals 14 residues. Germline CDR1 is SSHAT and CDR2 is FNYEAQ (reference sequence). The CDR3 sequence is CASSLGTGQETQYF. The CDR3 DNA reads as TGTGCTAGCAGCCTCGGGACAGGGCAAGAGACCCAGTACTTC.

The rearrangement joins TRBV11-3 to TRBJ1-3, with a tentative D call TRBD1 (5 bases). From germline, CDR1 is SGHNT and CDR2 YENEEA. V lost 2 bases, J lost 8 bases, and 16 bases lay in between. The CDR3 length is 15 residues. CDR3 protein: CASSLRGTGPDTIYF. Written as DNA, the CDR3 is TGTGCCAGCAGCTTAAGGGGAACGGGACCGGACACCATATATTTT.

Turning to this clone: Other DNA sequences from this sample encode an identical CDR3 as well. V is TRBV7-2 and J is TRBJ2-7; D is uncertain. The germline CDR1 and CDR2 sequences are SGHTA and FQGNSA. This CDR3 region has 12 residues. Trimming stripped 3 bases from V and 3 bases from J, with 6 bases between. In nucleotides, the CDR3 is TGTGCCAGCAGCTTGGTGAACTACGAGCAGTACTTC. Amino acids: CASSLVNYEQYF.

V is TRBV2 and J is TRBJ1-2; D remains ambiguous. Germline assignment: CDR1 SNHLY and CDR2 FYNNEI. V lost 5 bases and J lost 8, with 18 bases in between. This CDR3 contains 14 residues. CDR3 sequence (DNA): TGTGCCAGCAGTCCTGGGGAAAACCCGGGGGGCTACACCTTC. Amino acid sequence: CASSPGENPGGYTF.

This chain connects TRBV18 to TRBJ1-1, with D unclear. The CDR3 extends over 15 amino acids. V lost 3 bases and J lost 1, with 12 bases in between. Germline V gene lookup returns CDR1 KGHSH and CDR2 LQKENI. The CDR3 sequence: CASSPALGANTEAFF. The CDR3 coding sequence is TGTGCCAGCTCACCGGCCCTTGGAGCGAACACTGAAGCTTTCTTT.

This clone showed up just once. Possible read error: a much larger clone is one base away. The V gene is TRBV4-1, the J gene TRBJ2-6; 9 nucleotides align to TRBD1. Trimming removed 1 base from V and 0 bases from J; junction bases left unmatched: 1. CDR3 size: 17 residues. Germline CDR1 reads MGHRA; CDR2 reads YSYEKL. The CDR3 protein is CASSQGDRVSGANVLTF. Here the CDR3 DNA reads TGCGCCAGCAGCCAAGGGGACAGGGTCTCTGGGGCCAACGTCCTGACTTTC.

The chain recombines TRBV10-3 with TRBJ1-1; the D gene is possibly TRBD1 (6 bases). The V end lost 7 bases, the J end lost 1 base, and 13 bases lay between the germline ends. Per the germline V gene, CDR1 is ENHRY and CDR2 is SYGVKD. This CDR3 is 14 amino acids long. In DNA, the CDR3 is TGTGCCATCACCCGTGAGGGGGGGAACACTGAAGCTTTCTTT. As protein: CAITREGGNTEAFF.

The J gene is TRBJ2-7, the V gene TRBV27; 7 nucleotides agree with TRBD2. The CDR3 contains 17 residues. CDR1 and CDR2 from the germline V gene are MNHEY and SMNVEV (reference sequence). The V segment lost 6 bases and the J segment 1 base; nucleotides outside the gene matches: 15. This chain's CDR3 is CASRPTFLAVSSYEQYF. Written as DNA, the CDR3 is TGTGCCAGCAGACCAACCTTTCTAGCGGTTTCTTCCTACGAGCAGTACTTC.

J is TRBJ2-2 and V is TRBV27; TRBD2 matches at 12 bases. The CDR3 is made up of 16 amino acids. Losses at the gene ends were 6 bases for V and 5 bases for J; bases not matched to a gene: 7. Germline CDR1 MNHEY, CDR2 SMNVEV (reference sequence). The CDR3 protein is CASRGLAGASTGELFF. The CDR3 nucleotides are TGTGCCAGCAGGGGACTAGCGGGTGCCAGTACCGGGGAGCTGTTTTTT.

The chain links TRBV18 to TRBJ2-7; D remains ambiguous. Trimming removed 5 bases at V and 0 bases at J, with 5 bases between. The CDR3 covers 12 residues. Germline assignment: CDR1 KGHSH and CDR2 LQKENI. The CDR3: CASSNYSYEQYF. In DNA form, the CDR3 reads TGTGCCAGCTCAAATTACTCCTACGAGCAGTACTTC.

The chain has TRBV10-3 and TRBJ2-5; 10 nucleotides line up with TRBD2. The CDR3 runs 13 residues. V trimming: 9 bases; J trimming: 4 bases; junction bases outside the gene matches: 5. Germline V lookup: CDR1 ENHRY, CDR2 SYGVKD. The CDR3 region has the DNA TGTGCCATTCTAGCGGGAGTGGGAGAGACCCAGTACTTC. This codes for CAILAGVGETQYF.

The rearrangement links TRBV7-7 to TRBJ2-5, with 9 bases matching TRBD1. CDR1 and CDR2 (germline): SSHAT, FNYEAQ (reference sequence). The CDR3 runs to 13 residues. The trim removed 5 bases at V and 3 bases at J, leaving 1 base unmatched. CDR3 amino acids: CASSRQGEETQYF. In nucleotides, the CDR3 is TGTGCCAGCAGCCGACAGGGGGAAGAGACCCAGTACTTC.

The V call is TRBV2, the J call TRBJ1-2; possibly TRBD1 for D (5 bases). V was clipped by 0 bases and J by 7 bases, with 12 bases between them. Germline values: CDR1 SNHLY, CDR2 FYNNEI. This CDR3 has 14 residues. The CDR3 is CASSEASRDSGYTF. The CDR3 nucleotides read TGTGCCAGCAGTGAAGCGTCCAGGGATAGTGGCTACACCTTC.

V is TRBV13 and J is TRBJ2-3; TRBD2 aligns across 10 bases. V trimming: 6 bases; J trimming: 7 bases; junction bases outside the gene matches: 4. In germline, CDR1 is PRHDT, CDR2 FYEKMQ (reference sequence). CDR3 length equals 13 residues. The CDR3 sequence is CASSLAGVNTQYF. CDR3 in DNA: TGTGCCAGCAGTCTAGCGGGAGTGAATACGCAGTATTTT.

This clone was observed a single time. J is TRBJ2-7 and V is TRBV6-6; perhaps D is TRBD1 or TRBD2 (5 bases each). Germline CDR1 is MNHNY and CDR2 is SVGAGI (reference sequence). V was cut by 5 bases and J by 1 base, with 15 bases left in between. The CDR3 has 15 amino acids. The DNA of the CDR3 is TGTGCCAGCAGTCCCTTGGGGACCAAATCCTACGAGCAGTACTTC. This encodes CASSPLGTKSYEQYF.